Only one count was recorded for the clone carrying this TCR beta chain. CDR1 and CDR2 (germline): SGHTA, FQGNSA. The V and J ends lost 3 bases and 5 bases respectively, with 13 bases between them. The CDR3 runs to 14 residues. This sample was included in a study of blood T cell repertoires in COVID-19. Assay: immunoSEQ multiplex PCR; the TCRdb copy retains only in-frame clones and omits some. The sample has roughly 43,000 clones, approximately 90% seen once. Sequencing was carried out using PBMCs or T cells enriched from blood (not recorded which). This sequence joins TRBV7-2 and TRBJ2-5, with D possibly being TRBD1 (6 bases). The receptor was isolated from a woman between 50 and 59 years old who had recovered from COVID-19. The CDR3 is CASSFSGGGETQYF. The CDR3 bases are TGTGCCAGCAGCTTTAGTGGGGGCGGGGAGACCCAGTACTTC.